The present TCR beta chain was sequenced within a study of vaccination and CD4 T cells after COVID-19. Study-level background: Each participant was administered two doses of a vaccine, which was either BNT162b2 or mRNA-1273.

With regard to this clonotype: The antigen is unknown.

Oncomine TCR Beta short-read sequencing was applied to DNA from cultured CD4+ T cells. TCRdb called the PCR reads again in MiXCR, with one record for every CDR3 protein. The table shows some 17,000 distinct CDR3 sequences, with 35% to 40% occurring only once. Treatment defined: approximately nine-day PBMC culture with coronavirus spike peptide pools or control peptides (ViraFEST assay). Trimming removed 6 bases at V and 0 bases at J, with 18 bases between. Germline V gene lookup returns CDR1 MGHDK and CDR2 SYGVNS. The CDR3 has 16 amino acids. The sequenced sample was CD4+ T cells from blood, cultured in vitro. The receptor was derived from a human donor who had recovered from COVID-19. The chain combines TRBV25-1 with TRBJ2-7, with D possibly TRBD1 on 6 matching bases. CDR3 amino acids: CASSSTGWYGSYEQYF. The DNA for the CDR3 is TGTGCCAGCAGCTCCACAGGGTGGTATGGCTCCTACGAGCAGTACTTC.